These 3 T cell receptor beta chains were sequenced from one sample in a study of regulatory T cells in long-lasting Graves disease. The sample's time point: newly diagnosed GD, antithyroid drugs for less than 3 months. After RNA was extracted from PBMCs, the TCR library was made from it. To make TCR beta libraries, researchers used iRepertoire HTBI primers and Arm-PCR of CDR3 regions. TCRdb fed the multiplex PCR reads into MiXCR, producing one record per CDR3 protein. The sample gives a few hundred thousand distinct CDR3 sequences, over 14% of which show up once; around 7.6% is in the top ten. These same records also appear under a second study, on T cells in Graves' hyperthyroidism and ophthalmopathy.

Sequencing used peripheral blood mononuclear cells (PBMCs), obtained at new diagnosis, from a patient treated with antithyroid drugs. The receptors shown here come from a woman in her thirties or forties with Graves disease.

The gene calls are TRBV6-1 and TRBJ2-1, with D unresolved. Germline V gene data show CDR1 as MNHNS and CDR2 as SASEGT. Trimming took 0 bases from V and 12 from J, leaving 12 bases between them. This CDR3 contains 13 residues. CDR3 residues: CASSEALQVGQFF. DNA of the CDR3: TGTGCCAGCAGTGAAGCGCTTCAGGTAGGGCAGTTCTTC.

At least ten counts were recorded for this clonotype. This chain links TRBV9 with TRBJ2-7; 14 bases line up with TRBD2. With 3 bases clipped from V and 4 bases from J, the junction kept 6 bases outside the gene matches. Germline CDR1 and CDR2: SGDLS and YYNGEE. This CDR3 region has 16 residues. The CDR3 loop reads CASSEGLAGASYEQYF. The CDR3 nucleotides read TGTGCCAGCAGCGAGGGACTAGCGGGAGCTTCTTACGAGCAGTACTTC.

This clonotype was recorded many times. The rearrangement links TRBV11-2 to TRBJ1-1; D is unclear. Trimming took 3 bases from V and 8 from J, leaving 10 bases between them. Germline V gene lookup returns CDR1 SGHAT and CDR2 FQNNGV. There are 12 residues in the CDR3. DNA of the CDR3: TGTGCCAGCAGCTTCGGTGTAGTGGAAGCTTTCTTT. It codes for CASSFGVVEAFF.